The clone carrying this T cell receptor beta chain was counted between two and nine times. The data were obtained in a study of molecular identifiers for immune sequencing clone quantification. The CDR3 is made up of 16 amino acids. The ends lost 3 bases at V and 4 bases at J; junction bases unmatched: 8. Germline CDR1 is LNHDA and CDR2 is SQIVND (reference sequence). MiXCR, run by TCRdb on the PCR reads, gives a single entry per CDR3 protein. The sample holds 600,000 to 650,000 distinct CDR3 sequences, about 20% seen once. The chain carries TRBV19 and TRBJ2-1; 8 bases are a match to TRBD1. The sequencing sample was made of naive CD8+ T cells from blood, with Jurkat cell RNA spiked in. Subset given: FACS-sorted CD8+CD4-CCR7+CD45RA+ naive T cells. This sequence originates from a human donor in good health. Some libraries in this study had Jurkat cell RNA spiked in. The DNA of the CDR3 is TGTGCCAGTAGTATGGGGCCGGGACAGGTATACAATGAGCAGTTCTTC. It encodes CASSMGPGQVYNEQFF.